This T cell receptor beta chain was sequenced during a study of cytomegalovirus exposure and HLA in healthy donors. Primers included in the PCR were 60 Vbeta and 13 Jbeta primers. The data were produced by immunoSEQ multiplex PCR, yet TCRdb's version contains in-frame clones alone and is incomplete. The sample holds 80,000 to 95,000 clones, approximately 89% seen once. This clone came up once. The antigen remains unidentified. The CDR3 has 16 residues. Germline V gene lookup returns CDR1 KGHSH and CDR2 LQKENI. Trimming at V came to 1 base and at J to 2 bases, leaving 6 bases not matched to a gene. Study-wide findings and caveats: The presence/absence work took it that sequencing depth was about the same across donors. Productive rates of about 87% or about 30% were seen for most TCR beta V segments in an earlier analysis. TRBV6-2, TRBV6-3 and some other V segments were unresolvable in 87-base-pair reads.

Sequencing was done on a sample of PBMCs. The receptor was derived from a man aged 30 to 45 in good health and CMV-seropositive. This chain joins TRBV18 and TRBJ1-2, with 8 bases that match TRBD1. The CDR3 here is CASSPRMDRANYGYTF. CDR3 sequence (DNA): TGTGCCAGCTCACCACGGATGGACAGGGCGAACTATGGCTACACCTTC.